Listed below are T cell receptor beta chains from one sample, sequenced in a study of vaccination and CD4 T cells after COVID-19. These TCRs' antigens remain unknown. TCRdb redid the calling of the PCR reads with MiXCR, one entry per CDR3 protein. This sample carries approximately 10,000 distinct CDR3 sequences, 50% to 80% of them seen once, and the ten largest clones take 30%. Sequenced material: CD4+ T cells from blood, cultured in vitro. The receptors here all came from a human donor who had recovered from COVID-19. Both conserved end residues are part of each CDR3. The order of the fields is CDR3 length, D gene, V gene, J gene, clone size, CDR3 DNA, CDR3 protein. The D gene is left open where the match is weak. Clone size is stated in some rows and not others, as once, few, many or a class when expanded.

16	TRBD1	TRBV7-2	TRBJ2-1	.	TGTGCCAGCAGCCCCGGAGGGACAGGGGGATTAAATGAGCAGTTCTTC	CASSPGGTGGLNEQFF
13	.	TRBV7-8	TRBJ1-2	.	TGTGCCAGCAGCCTCCGGATCCAGTCCGGCTACACCTTC	CASSLRIQSGYTF
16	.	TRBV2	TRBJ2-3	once	TGTGCCAGCCTTAGTTCTAGCAGGACCTCGACAGATACGCAGTATTTT	CASLSSSRTSTDTQYF
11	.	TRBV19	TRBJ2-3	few	TGTGGTCCTAGGTCTACAGATACGCAGTATTTT	CGPRSTDTQYF
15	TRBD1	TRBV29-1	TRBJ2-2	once	TGCAGCGTTGAGCGGGCCAGGGGGTTCACCGGGGAGCTGTTTTTT	CSVERARGFTGELFF
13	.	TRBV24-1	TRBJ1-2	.	TGTGCCACCAGTGGCAGGGGCGACTATGGCTACACCTTC	CATSGRGDYGYTF
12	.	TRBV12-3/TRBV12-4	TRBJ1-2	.	TGTGCCAGCAGTCCCCGGAACGCTGGCTACACCTTC	CASSPRNAGYTF
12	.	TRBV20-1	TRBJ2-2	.	TGCAGTGCTAAGTACAGCACCGGGGAGCTGTTTTTT	CSAKYSTGELFF
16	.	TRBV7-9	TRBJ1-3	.	TGTGCCAGCAGCTTAGCGGGGAGTTACTCTGGAAACACCATATATTTT	CASSLAGSYSGNTIYF
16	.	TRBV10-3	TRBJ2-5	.	TGTGCCATCAGGGGGCAGCAAGCCAGCGGAAAAGAGACCCAGTACTTC	CAIRGQQASGKETQYF
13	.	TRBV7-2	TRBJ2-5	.	TGTGCCAGCAGCTTCGGCAGGGTTGAGACCCAGTACTTC	CASSFGRVETQYF
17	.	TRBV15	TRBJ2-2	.	TGTGCCACCAGCAGAGATCATCGGCAGGGGGGCACCGGGGAGCTGTTTTTT	CATSRDHRQGGTGELFF
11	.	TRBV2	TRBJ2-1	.	TGTGCCAGCAGTGAAGTAGGGGGGCAGTTCTTC	CASSEVGGQFF
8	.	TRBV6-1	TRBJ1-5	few	TGTGCCAGCCGGCCCCAGCATTTT	CASRPQHF
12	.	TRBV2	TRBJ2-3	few	TGTGCCAGCAAGGAGGCTGTTGATACGCAGTATTTT	CASKEAVDTQYF
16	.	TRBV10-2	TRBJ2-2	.	TGCACCAGCAGTGAGTCGGTAGGGGGGAACACCGGGGAGCTGTTTTTT	CTSSESVGGNTGELFF
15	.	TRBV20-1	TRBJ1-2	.	TGCAGTGCTAGTTCTGGGGGGATGGGCGTCTATGGCTACACCTTC	CSASSGGMGVYGYTF
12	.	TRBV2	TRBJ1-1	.	TGTGCCAGCAGTGAGTATATGCCAGGAGCTTTCTTT	CASSEYMPGAFF
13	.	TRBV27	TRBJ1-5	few	TGTGCCAGCGGGAAGGGGAGGGATCAGCCCCAGCATTTT	CASGKGRDQPQHF
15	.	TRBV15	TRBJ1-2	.	TGTGCCACCAGCAGAGATCGACGGGTCGGATTTGGCTACACCTTC	CATSRDRRVGFGYTF
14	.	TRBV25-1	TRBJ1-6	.	TGTGCCAGCAGTGAACCGAGCTATAATTCACCCCTCCACTTT	CASSEPSYNSPLHF
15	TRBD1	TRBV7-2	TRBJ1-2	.	TGTGCCAGCAGCTACAGTCAACCGGGACAGGGAGGCTACACCTTC	CASSYSQPGQGGYTF
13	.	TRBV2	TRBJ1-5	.	TGTGCCAGCAGTCGAAATAGCAATCAGCCCCAGCATTTT	CASSRNSNQPQHF
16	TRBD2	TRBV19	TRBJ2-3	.	TGTGCCAGTAGTAGGGCTAGCGGGGCCAGCACAGATACGCAGTATTTT	CASSRASGASTDTQYF
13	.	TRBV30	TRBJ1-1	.	TGTGCCTGGAGTGAATCAGGGGACACTGAAGCTTTCTTT	CAWSESGDTEAFF
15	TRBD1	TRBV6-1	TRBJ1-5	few	TGTGCCAGCAGTCTTTTAACAGGGGGCTATCAGCCCCAGCATTTT	CASSLLTGGYQPQHF
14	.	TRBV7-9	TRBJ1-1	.	TGTGCCAGCAGCTTGGGGGGGGCTGAAACTGAAGCTTTCTTT	CASSLGGAETEAFF
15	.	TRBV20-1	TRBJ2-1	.	TGCAGTGCTAGGACCGGGACCTACTCCTACAATGAGCAGTTCTTC	CSARTGTYSYNEQFF
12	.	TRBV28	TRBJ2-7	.	TGTGCCAGCAGTCTAGCCCCCTACGAGCAGTACTTC	CASSLAPYEQYF
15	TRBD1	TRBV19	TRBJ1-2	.	TGTGCCAGTAGTGCGGACAAACAGGGGTACTATGGCTACACCTTC	CASSADKQGYYGYTF
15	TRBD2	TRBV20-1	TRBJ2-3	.	TGCAGTGCTCCAAGGCGGGGGGCGGTGACAGATACGCAGTATTTT	CSAPRRGAVTDTQYF
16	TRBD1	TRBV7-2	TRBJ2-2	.	TGTGCCAGCAGCTTAATAGGACAGGTTTCCAGCGGGGAGCTGTTTTTT	CASSLIGQVSSGELFF
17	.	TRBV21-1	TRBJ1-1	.	TGTGCCAGCAGCAAAGCGGTACGGACTGTGCCGAACACTGAAGCTTTCTTT	CASSKAVRTVPNTEAFF
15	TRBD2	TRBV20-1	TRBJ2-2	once	TGCAGTGCTAGAGGGGGCGGGAGGAACACCGGGGAGCCGTTTTTT	CSARGGGRNTGEPFF
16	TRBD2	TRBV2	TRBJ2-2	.	TGTGCCAGCAGTCCTCTAGCGGGGGGGAACACCGGGGAGCTGTTTTTT	CASSPLAGGNTGELFF
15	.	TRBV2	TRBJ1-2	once	TGTGCCAGCAGTGAAGCGGGGACGGCTAACTATGGCTACACCTTC	CASSEAGTANYGYTF
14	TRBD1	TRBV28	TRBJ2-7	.	TGTGCCAGCAGTTCTCAGGGGGTAGTGTACGAGCAGTACTTC	CASSSQGVVYEQYF
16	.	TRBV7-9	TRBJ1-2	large	TGTGCCAGCAGCTTAGCCGCTACATATACCAACTATGGCTACACCTTC	CASSLAATYTNYGYTF
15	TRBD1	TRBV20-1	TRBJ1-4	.	TGCAGTGCTAGCCCAGGGGGTTTAGCTAATGAAAAACTGTTTTTT	CSASPGGLANEKLFF
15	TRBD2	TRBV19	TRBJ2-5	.	TGTGCCAGTAGTCCACTAGCGGGAGATCAAGAGACCCAGTACTTC	CASSPLAGDQETQYF
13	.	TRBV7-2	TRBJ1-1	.	TGTGCCAGCGAAATGGGGCGTGGGACTGAAGCTTTCTTT	CASEMGRGTEAFF
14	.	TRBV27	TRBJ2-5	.	TGTGCCAGCAGCCCCATGGGTGGGCGGCAGACCCAGTACTTC	CASSPMGGRQTQYF
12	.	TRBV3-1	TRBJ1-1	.	TGTGCCAGCAGCCAGGGAGGGACTGAAGCTTTCTTT	CASSQGGTEAFF
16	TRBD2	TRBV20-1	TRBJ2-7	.	TGCAGTGCTAGGCCCCGACTAGCGGGCGTATCCTACGAGCAGTACTTC	CSARPRLAGVSYEQYF
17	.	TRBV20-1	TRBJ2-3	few	TGCAGTGCTAGAGACGCTTCAGACGGTCGCCGCACAGATACGCAGTATTTT	CSARDASDGRRTDTQYF
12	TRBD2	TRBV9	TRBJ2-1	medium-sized	TGTGCCAGCAGCGATACTAGCGGGCCGCAGTTCTTC	CASSDTSGPQFF
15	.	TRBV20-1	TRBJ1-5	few	TGCAGTGCTTCCGTTCAGGGATACAGCAATCAGCCCCAGCATTTT	CSASVQGYSNQPQHF
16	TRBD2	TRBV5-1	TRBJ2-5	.	TGCGCCAGCAGCTTGGTAGCGGGGGGACCCTCTGAGACCCAGTACTTC	CASSLVAGGPSETQYF
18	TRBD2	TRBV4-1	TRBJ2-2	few	TGCGCCAGCAGCCCATTAGGGCTAGCGGGGGGCGGGACCGGGGAGCTGTTTTTT	CASSPLGLAGGGTGELFF
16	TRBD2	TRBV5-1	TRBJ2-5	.	TGCGCCAGCAGCTTGGGGGGGACTAGTGCTCAAGAGACCCAGTACTTC	CASSLGGTSAQETQYF
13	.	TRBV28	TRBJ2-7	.	TGTGCCAGCAGACAGGCGGGCCTAAAAGAGCAGTACTTC	CASRQAGLKEQYF